Listed below are T cell receptor beta chains from one sample, sequenced in a study. TCRdb re-analysed the RT-PCR reads in MiXCR, keeping a single row per CDR3 protein. The sample lists hundreds of thousands of distinct CDR3 sequences, 11% to 15% occurring once. Sequencing was carried out using memory CD4+ T cells from blood. These receptors originate from a female donor in good health, serving as a healthy control. CDR3s include the opening cysteine and the closing phenylalanine or tryptophan. D genes are given only for firm matches. The size entry is marked missing in some rows and otherwise reads once, few, many or a size class.

cdr3_nt	cdr3_aa	v_call	j_call	clone_size	d_call
TGTGCCAGCAGATCTTCGGGCTTCTATGGCTACACCTTC	CASRSSGFYGYTF	TRBV27	TRBJ1-2	NA	NA
TGCGCCAGCAGCTCGGACGGCAGCAGGGGAGGGACCCAGTACTTC	CASSSDGSRGGTQYF	TRBV5-1	TRBJ2-5	NA	NA
TGCGCCAGCAGCCAAGATGGTAGCGGCAGCTCTGGGGCCAACGTCCTGACTTTC	CASSQDGSGSSGANVLTF	TRBV4-3	TRBJ2-6	NA	NA
TGTGCCACCAGTGATTTTAGGGACGGTAATGAAAAACTGTTTTTT	CATSDFRDGNEKLFF	TRBV24-1	TRBJ1-4	NA	NA
TGCAGTGCTACCGAACAGGGGTCGGTCACTGAAGCTTTCTTT	CSATEQGSVTEAFF	TRBV20-1	TRBJ1-1	few	TRBD1
TGTGCCAGCAGCGCCCAGGGGGGAGTGGAGGATGGCTACACCTTC	CASSAQGGVEDGYTF	TRBV11-2	TRBJ1-2	many	TRBD1
TGTGCCAGCAGCTTAGACGTTGAGACTGAAGCTTTCTTT	CASSLDVETEAFF	TRBV7-7	TRBJ1-1	NA	NA
TGTGCCAGCAGCTTAGACGGCGGGGACACCATATATTTT	CASSLDGGDTIYF	TRBV7-9	TRBJ1-3	few	NA
TGTGCCAGCAGTTTCAGGGGTGGCCAAGAGACCCAGTACTTC	CASSFRGGQETQYF	TRBV12-3/TRBV12-4	TRBJ2-5	many	NA
TGTGCCAGCAGCTTAGACAGGGGAGCCTACGAGCAGTACTTC	CASSLDRGAYEQYF	TRBV7-9	TRBJ2-7	NA	TRBD1
TGCGCCAGCAGCTTAATGGGTGAAAGCAATCAGCCCCAGCATTTT	CASSLMGESNQPQHF	TRBV5-1	TRBJ1-5	many	NA
TGCAGTGCTAGGAGGGGAAGTGGGATGAACACTGAAGCTTTCTTT	CSARRGSGMNTEAFF	TRBV20-1	TRBJ1-1	few	NA
TGTGCCAGCAGCTTGACTCGGACTAGCCCAGATGAGCAGTTCTTC	CASSLTRTSPDEQFF	TRBV7-3	TRBJ2-1	few	TRBD2
TGTGCCAGCATGATAACTAGCGGGGTTTACACAGATACGCAGTATTTT	CASMITSGVYTDTQYF	TRBV7-9	TRBJ2-3	once	TRBD2
TGTGCCAGCAGCTTTTCGGGACTAGCGGGTGCGGCCTACGAGCAGTACTTC	CASSFSGLAGAAYEQYF	TRBV11-2	TRBJ2-7	NA	TRBD2
TGTGCCAGCAGCCCCGGAGGGGGGTACTACGAGCAGTACTTC	CASSPGGGYYEQYF	TRBV7-7	TRBJ2-7	NA	NA
TGTGCCAGCTCACCACGGGACAGGGAACAGCCCCAGCATTTT	CASSPRDREQPQHF	TRBV18	TRBJ1-5	NA	TRBD1
TGTGCCAGCAGCGTAAAGGGGTCAATGAACACTGAAGCTTTCTTT	CASSVKGSMNTEAFF	TRBV9	TRBJ1-1	NA	NA
TGTGCCAGCAGCTTATGGGCGTTGAGCCCTGAAGCTTTCTTT	CASSLWALSPEAFF	TRBV7-2	TRBJ1-1	few	NA
TGTGCCAGCAGCCAACCTCTCCGGAAAGGGGACTTT	CASSQPLRKGDF	TRBV28	TRBJ1-1	NA	NA
TGCAGTGCTACCTACCCTGGGGGTGAAAAACTGTTTTTT	CSATYPGGEKLFF	TRBV20-1	TRBJ1-4	NA	NA
TGTGCCAGCAGGGGGGGGAGCTTTTCCACAGATACGCAGTATTTT	CASRGGSFSTDTQYF	TRBV28	TRBJ2-3	few	TRBD2
TGTGCCAGCACCTTAATAAATCAGGGCAATGAGCAGTTCTTC	CASTLINQGNEQFF	TRBV7-2	TRBJ2-1	NA	NA
TGTGCCTGGAGTGTACTAGTCACTGAAGCTTTCTTT	CAWSVLVTEAFF	TRBV30	TRBJ1-1	few	NA
TGTGCCATCATGGAGGGAGGGTTAGGCATTCAGTACTTC	CAIMEGGLGIQYF	TRBV10-3	TRBJ2-4	few	TRBD2
TGCAGTGCTAGCGATGGTAGTGGAAGCTCTGGAAACACCATATATTTT	CSASDGSGSSGNTIYF	TRBV20-1	TRBJ1-3	NA	NA
TGTGCCAGCAGTCCCGGGGCAGGCGAGAGCGGCTACACCTTC	CASSPGAGESGYTF	TRBV12-3/TRBV12-4	TRBJ1-2	NA	NA
TGTGCCAGCAGCTTATTACAGGGGTCAGGCAATCAGCCCCAGCATTTT	CASSLLQGSGNQPQHF	TRBV7-6	TRBJ1-5	many	TRBD1
TGTGCCAGCACCTCCCCCGGGACAGGGAACTACGAGCAGTACTTC	CASTSPGTGNYEQYF	TRBV28	TRBJ2-7	NA	TRBD1
TGTGCCAGCAGCATATTGGGGGGAGGGGAGACCCAGTACTTC	CASSILGGGETQYF	TRBV6-5	TRBJ2-5	few	TRBD2
TGTGCCATCAGCGACCGTGGGGCCGGGGAAAAACTGTTTTTT	CAISDRGAGEKLFF	TRBV10-3	TRBJ1-4	many	NA
TGTGCCAGCACCGGGGCGGGGAACACTGAAGCTTTCTTT	CASTGAGNTEAFF	TRBV12-3/TRBV12-4	TRBJ1-1	few	NA
TGCGCCAGCAGCCTAAGCTTTGAGGTAGGGACTGAAGCTTTCTTT	CASSLSFEVGTEAFF	TRBV5-1	TRBJ1-1	once	NA
TGCAGTGCTGGGGACAGGGGATTTAGTTACGAGCAGTACTTC	CSAGDRGFSYEQYF	TRBV20-1	TRBJ2-7	NA	TRBD1
TGTGCCACCAGCGACCGCGGGACATATCAAGAGACCCAGTACTTC	CATSDRGTYQETQYF	TRBV15	TRBJ2-5	few	NA
TGTGCCAGCAGCTTGCAAGTGAAGGGGGGTTACGAGCAGTACTTC	CASSLQVKGGYEQYF	TRBV7-2	TRBJ2-7	NA	NA
TGTGCCAGCAGCTTAAAGGGCTCTACCTCCCAAGAGTACGAGCAGTACTTC	CASSLKGSTSQEYEQYF	TRBV7-2	TRBJ2-7	few	NA